Listed here are 19 T cell receptor beta chains from one sample, sequenced in a study of blood T cell repertoires in COVID-19. The repertoire was sequenced with immunoSEQ multiplex PCR; TCRdb's copy has only in-frame clones and lacks some. The sample yields about 440,000 clones, roughly 90% seen once. Sequencing was carried out using peripheral blood. The receptors derive from a woman in her thirties with acute or convalescent COVID-19.

The sample holds one count of this clone. This chain links TRBV4-2 with TRBJ2-2; the match to TRBD1 covers 9 bases. V shed 0 bases and J 5 bases; nucleotides not matched to a gene: 7. From germline, CDR1 is LGHNA and CDR2 YNFKEQ. CDR3 size: 17 residues. Here the CDR3 reads CASSQDLNRGLTGELFF. The CDR3 DNA is TGTGCCAGCAGCCAAGACCTAAACAGGGGGCTTACCGGGGAGCTGTTTTTT.

V and J are TRBV5-1 and TRBJ2-7, with D possibly matching TRBD1 (7 bases). The V gene's germline CDR1 is SGHRS and CDR2 YFSETQ. This CDR3 has 14 residues. V was clipped by 4 bases and J by 2 bases, with 13 bases between them. The CDR3 bases are TGCGCCAGCAGCCCGGCGGGACAGCCCTACGAGCAGTACTTC. It specifies CASSPAGQPYEQYF.

This chain connects TRBV5-4 to TRBJ1-2; 9 bases map to TRBD1. V was clipped by 3 bases and J by 0 bases; unmatched bases: 6. In germline, CDR1 is SGHNT, CDR2 YYREEE (reference sequence). The CDR3 length is 16 residues. The CDR3 protein is CASSSARDRANYGYTF. The CDR3 nucleotides are TGTGCCAGCAGCTCCGCCCGGGACAGGGCTAACTATGGCTACACCTTC.

This clone appeared a single time. The V call is TRBV13, the J call TRBJ2-1; 10 bases line up with TRBD2. Germline V gives CDR1 PRHDT, CDR2 FYEKMQ (reference sequence). The length of the CDR3 is 18 residues. The V segment lost 4 bases and the J segment 3 bases; nucleotides outside the gene matches: 12. The CDR3 region has the DNA TGTGCCAGCAGCTCCGGACTAGCGGCTTGGTCCTACTACAATGAGCAGTTCTTC. Translated: CASSSGLAAWSYYNEQFF. Supplemented by reference TRBV13 and TRBJ2-1, the full variable domain reads AAGVIQSPRHLIKEKRETATLKCYPIPRHDTVYWYQQGPGQDPQFLISFYEKMQSDKGSIPDRFSAQQFSDYHSELNMSSLELGDSALYFCASSSGLAAWSYYNEQFFGPGTRLTVL.

V usage is TRBV11-2 and J usage is TRBJ2-3; the match to TRBD2 covers 13 bases. Germline values: CDR1 SGHAT, CDR2 FQNNGV. The CDR3 spans 18 residues. V was clipped by 3 bases and J by 0 bases; unmatched bases: 6. CDR3 in amino acids: CASSFPMGLAGSTDTQYF. In nucleotides, the CDR3 is TGTGCCAGCAGCTTCCCGATGGGACTAGCGGGGAGCACAGATACGCAGTATTTT.

The rearrangement uses TRBV29-1 and TRBJ2-5; 7 bases map to TRBD2. J was trimmed by 5 bases and V by 3 bases; bases with no gene match: 9. CDR1 is SQVTM, CDR2 ANQGSEA, per germline. The CDR3 is made up of 14 amino acids. CDR3 amino acids: CSVDWGTSVETQYF. CDR3 DNA: TGCAGCGTTGATTGGGGTACTAGCGTGGAGACCCAGTACTTC.

The chain's CDR3 is CASSLGQTNSPLHF. For the CDR3, the DNA is TGTGCCAGCAGCCTGGGACAGACTAATTCACCCCTCCACTTT. The chain employs TRBV11-2 and TRBJ1-6, with TRBD1 matching 7 bases. This CDR3 has 14 amino acids. V shed 5 bases and J 6 bases; nucleotides not matched to a gene: 4. CDR1 is SGHAT, CDR2 FQNNGV, per germline.

This clone came up once. This chain connects TRBV7-3 to TRBJ2-1; D remains ambiguous. The CDR3 loop spans 13 amino acids. Between the trimmed V and J ends, which lost 5 bases and 7 bases, there was a span of 12 bases. The germline CDR1 and CDR2 sequences are SGHTA and FQGTGA. The CDR3 DNA follows: TGTGCCAGCAGCATAGATAGCTGGAATGAGCAGTTCTTC. This encodes CASSIDSWNEQFF.

This clone was detected only once. The genes are TRBV3-1 (or the pseudogene TRBV3-2) and TRBJ2-3; tentatively, D is TRBD2 (5 bases). The CDR3 sequence is 14 residues long. The V gene lost 1 base and the J gene lost 5 bases, with 10 bases spanning the gap. The V gene's germline CDR1 is LGHDT and CDR2 YNNKEL (reference sequence). The CDR3: CASSQGGWLDTQYF. The DNA for the CDR3 is TGTGCCAGCAGCCAAGGAGGGTGGCTAGATACGCAGTATTTT.

This clone was recorded only once. The gene calls are TRBV3-1 (or the pseudogene TRBV3-2) and TRBJ2-5; TRBD2 matches at 13 bases. This CDR3 region has 16 residues. The germline V gene encodes CDR1 LGHDT and CDR2 YNNKEL (reference sequence). In DNA form, the CDR3 reads TGTGTTACCCAACAGCTTACTAGCGGGGGGGAAGAGACCCAGTACTTC. Translating gives CVTQQLTSGGEETQYF.

A remark on this clone: The sample contains more than one DNA sequence encoding this CDR3. This chain joins TRBV5-6 and TRBJ2-7, with 8 bases aligning to TRBD1. Per the germline V gene, CDR1 is SGHDT and CDR2 is YYEEEE. This CDR3 has 14 residues. The V and J ends lost 4 bases and 2 bases, in that order; junction bases with no gene match: 5. The CDR3 region is CASSRGTGTYEQYF. CDR3 sequence (DNA): TGTGCCAGCAGCCGAGGGACAGGCACCTACGAGCAGTACTTC.

The V and J genes are TRBV5-4 and TRBJ2-7; D is uncertain. The V end lost 0 bases, the J end lost 3 bases, and 7 bases lay between the germline ends. The germline V gene encodes CDR1 SGHNT and CDR2 YYREEE (reference sequence). The CDR3 is made up of 13 amino acids. DNA for the CDR3: TGTGCCAGCAGCTTGGGCAGGAACTACGAGCAGTACTTC. As protein: CASSLGRNYEQYF. Using reference TRBV5-4 and TRBJ2-7 for the parts outside the CDR3, the full variable domain is ETGVTQSPTHLIKTRGQQVTLRCSSQSGHNTVSWYQQALGQGPQFIFQYYREEENGRGNFPPRFSGLQFPNYSSELNVNALELDDSALYLCASSLGRNYEQYFGPGTRLTVT.

The gene calls are TRBV5-1 and TRBJ2-5; TRBD2 matches at 7 bases. Germline loops: CDR1 SGHRS, CDR2 YFSETQ. The V and J ends lost 4 bases and 3 bases, in that order; junction bases with no gene match: 12. The CDR3 sequence is 16 residues long. This CDR3 is CASSPGGSPSKETQYF. DNA for the CDR3: TGCGCCAGCAGCCCCGGGGGGAGCCCCTCCAAAGAGACCCAGTACTTC. The full variable domain, completed using reference TRBV5-1 and TRBJ2-5, is KAGVTQTPRYLIKTRGQQVTLSCSPISGHRSVSWYQQTPGQGLQFLFEYFSETQRNKGNFPGRFSGRQFSNSRSEMNVSTLELGDSALYLCASSPGGSPSKETQYFGPGTRLLVL.

The chain combines TRBV30 with TRBJ1-6, with 8 bases fitting TRBD1. Germline-derived CDR1 and CDR2 are GTSNPN and SVGIG (reference sequence). The V segment lost 3 bases and the J segment 8 bases; nucleotides outside the gene matches: 3. The CDR3 covers 13 residues. The CDR3 bases are TGTGCCTGGAGGGAACAGGGGGATTCACCCCTCCACTTT. Residues: CAWREQGDSPLHF.

Comments on this clone: Other DNA sequences in this specimen translate into the identical CDR3. The chain links TRBV4-1 to TRBJ2-3, with 9 bases aligning to TRBD2. CDR3 size: 15 residues. The germline V gene encodes CDR1 MGHRA and CDR2 YSYEKL. Trimming took 1 base from V and 1 from J; bases not matched to a gene: 0. DNA for the CDR3: TGCGCCAGCAGCCAAGTAGCGGGGGGCACAGATACGCAGTATTTT. Amino acids: CASSQVAGGTDTQYF.

The chain links TRBV4-2 to TRBJ2-7, with D perhaps TRBD2 (6 bases). The CDR3 is 13 amino acids. Germline V gene sequence: CDR1 LGHNA, CDR2 YNFKEQ. Deletions cut 4 bases from V and 3 bases from J, with 10 bases between. CDR3 sequence reads: CASSRGGNYEQYF. DNA of the CDR3: TGTGCCAGCAGCCGTGGGGGGAACTACGAGCAGTACTTC.

The rearrangement uses TRBV5-1 and TRBJ1-3; D is unresolved. The V end lost 0 bases, the J end lost 6 bases, and 7 bases lay between the germline ends. CDR1 is SGHRS, CDR2 YFSETQ, per germline. The length of the CDR3 is 13 residues. In DNA form, the CDR3 reads TGCGCCAGCAGCTTGGACGGAGAAAACACCATATATTTT. Translated: CASSLDGENTIYF.

The chain carries TRBV24-1 and TRBJ2-3, with 7 bases identical to TRBD2. Per the germline V gene, CDR1 is KGHDR and CDR2 is SFDVKD. The CDR3 covers 13 residues. Losses at the gene ends were 8 bases for V and 5 bases for J; bases not matched to a gene: 6. The CDR3 loop is CATNSGGEDTQYF. Written as DNA, the CDR3 is TGTGCCACCAACTCGGGGGGAGAAGATACGCAGTATTTT.

J is TRBJ2-7 and V is TRBV7-8, with 7 positions matching TRBD2. Germline values: CDR1 SGHVS, CDR2 FQNEAQ. This CDR3 comprises 13 residues. V was pared by 5 bases and J by 6 bases, with 7 bases of the junction left unmatched. The CDR3 DNA is TGTGCCAGCAGCGCCAGCGGGAAGACCGAGCAGTACTTC. This translates into CASSASGKTEQYF.